This T cell receptor beta chain is drawn from a study of blood T cell repertoires in COVID-19. Study details: Samples taken during acute and convalescent COVID-19 were collected in the United States, Italy and Spain. Sample material is recorded as cDNA or gDNA derived from T cells, B-cell-depleted T cells, or PBMCs.

Per the authors' pipeline: Reference gene primer amplification gave estimated nucleated cell counts. Data came from immunoSEQ multiplex PCR; TCRdb stores just in-frame clones and leaves some out. Clonal size and the V and J genes are those of that table, whereas D and trimming came from the DNA. The repertoire holds fewer than 30,000 clones, with approximately 92% as singletons. Remarks on this clone: The junction does not match germline at one end; this may be a read error.

This receptor was obtained from a human donor in a cohort sampled during active COVID-19. Sequencing used peripheral blood.

The CDR3 sequence: CASSFRGRTSSNEQFF. CDR3 bases: TGTGCCAGCAGTTTTAGGGGCAGGACATCCTCCAATGAGCAGTTCTTC. The V and J genes are TRBV28 and TRBJ2-1; possible D gene TRBD1, 5 bases. CDR1 and CDR2 (germline): MDHEN, SYDVKM. This CDR3 has 16 residues.